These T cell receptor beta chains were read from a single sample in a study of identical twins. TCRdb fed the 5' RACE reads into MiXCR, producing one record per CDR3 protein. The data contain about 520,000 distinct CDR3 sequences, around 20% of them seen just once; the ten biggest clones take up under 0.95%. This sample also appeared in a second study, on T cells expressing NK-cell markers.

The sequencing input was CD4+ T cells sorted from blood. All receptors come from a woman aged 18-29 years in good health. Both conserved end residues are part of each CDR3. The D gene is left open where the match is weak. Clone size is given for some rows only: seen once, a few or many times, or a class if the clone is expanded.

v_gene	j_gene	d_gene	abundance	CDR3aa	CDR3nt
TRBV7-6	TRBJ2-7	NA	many	CASSLAWDFYEQYF	TGTGCCAGCAGCTTAGCGTGGGACTTTTACGAGCAGTACTTC
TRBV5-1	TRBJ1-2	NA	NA	CASSSLSGVGGYTF	TGCGCCAGCAGCTCCCTTTCGGGTGTTGGTGGCTACACCTTC
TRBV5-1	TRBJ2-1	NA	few	CASSLGPNNEQFF	TGCGCCAGCAGCTTGGGACCAAACAATGAGCAGTTCTTC
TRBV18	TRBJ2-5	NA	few	CASRRDPSETQYF	TGTGCCAGCCGGAGGGACCCCTCAGAGACCCAGTACTTC
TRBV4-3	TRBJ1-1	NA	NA	CASSLAFRANTEAFF	TGCGCCAGCAGCCTGGCTTTCAGGGCGAACACTGAAGCTTTCTTT
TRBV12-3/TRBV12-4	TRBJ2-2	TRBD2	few	CASKESSGVTGELFF	TGTGCCAGTAAGGAGAGTAGCGGGGTTACCGGGGAGCTGTTTTTT
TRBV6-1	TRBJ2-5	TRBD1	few	CASQGQGGQETQYF	TGTGCCAGCCAAGGACAGGGTGGCCAAGAGACCCAGTACTTC
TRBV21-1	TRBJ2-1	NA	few	CASSRRDRARNEQFF	TGTGCCAGCAGCAGGCGGGACAGGGCTCGAAATGAGCAGTTCTTC
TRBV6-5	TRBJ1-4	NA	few	CASSYSAHGFIREKLFF	TGTGCCAGCAGTTACTCCGCTCATGGATTTATTCGTGAAAAACTGTTTTTT
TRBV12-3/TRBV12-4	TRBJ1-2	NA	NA	CASSLSDYGYTF	TGTGCCAGCAGTTTGTCCGACTATGGCTACACCTTC
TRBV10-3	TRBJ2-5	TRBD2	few	CAISGGAEETQYF	TGTGCCATCAGCGGGGGGGCCGAAGAGACCCAGTACTTC
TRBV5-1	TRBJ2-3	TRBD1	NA	CASSLPQGEADTQYF	TGCGCCAGCAGCTTACCACAGGGGGAGGCAGATACGCAGTATTTT
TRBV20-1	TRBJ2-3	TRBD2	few	CSALRLGGGYTDTQYF	TGCAGTGCTCTCCGTCTTGGCGGGGGGTACACAGATACGCAGTATTTT
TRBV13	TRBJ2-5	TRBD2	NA	CASSFGLAVQETQYF	TGTGCCAGCAGCTTTGGGCTAGCGGTGCAAGAGACCCAGTACTTC
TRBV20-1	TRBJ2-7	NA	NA	CSAPFSRLTEQYF	TGCAGTGCTCCCTTTTCCCGCCTCACCGAGCAGTACTTC
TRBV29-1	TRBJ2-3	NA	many	CSVGFAPSLFGDTQYF	TGCAGCGTTGGGTTTGCGCCCAGTTTGTTTGGAGATACGCAGTATTTT
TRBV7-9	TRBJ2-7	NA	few	CASSRDAYEQYF	TGTGCCAGCAGCCGCGACGCCTACGAGCAGTACTTC
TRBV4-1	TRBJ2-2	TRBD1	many	CASSRQGTGELFF	TGCGCCAGCAGCCGACAGGGCACCGGGGAGCTGTTTTTT
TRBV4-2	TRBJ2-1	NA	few	CASSQDRMVAATGHRIF	TGTGCCAGCAGCCAAGATCGAATGGTAGCGGCCACGGGGCACCGTATCTTC
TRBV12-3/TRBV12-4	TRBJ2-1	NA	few	CASSQSGWQFEQFF	TGTGCCAGCAGCCAATCGGGGTGGCAATTTGAGCAGTTCTTC
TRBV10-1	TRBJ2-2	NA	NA	CASSPGQTGELFF	TGCGCCAGCAGTCCAGGGCAAACCGGGGAGCTGTTTTTT
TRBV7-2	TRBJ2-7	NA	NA	CASSLQGSNYEQYF	TGTGCCAGCAGCTTACAGGGGTCCAACTACGAGCAGTACTTC
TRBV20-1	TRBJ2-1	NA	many	CSASGDKEFF	TGCAGTGCTAGTGGGGACAAGGAGTTCTTC
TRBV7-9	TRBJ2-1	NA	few	CASSLTTYNEQFF	TGTGCCAGCAGCTTAACGACCTACAATGAGCAGTTCTTC
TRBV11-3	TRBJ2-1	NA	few	CASSLSAPPYNEQFF	TGTGCCAGCAGCTTAAGCGCACCCCCTTACAATGAGCAGTTCTTC
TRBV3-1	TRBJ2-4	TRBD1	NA	CASSQVGQGMGSRNIQYF	TGTGCCAGCAGCCAAGTGGGACAGGGAATGGGGTCAAGGAACATTCAGTACTTC
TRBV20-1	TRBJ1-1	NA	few	CSALEPGVRNTEAFF	TGCAGTGCCCTTGAGCCGGGGGTAAGGAACACTGAAGCTTTCTTT
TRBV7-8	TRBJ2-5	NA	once	CASRIGDATQYF	TGTGCCAGCAGAATCGGGGATGCGACCCAGTACTTC